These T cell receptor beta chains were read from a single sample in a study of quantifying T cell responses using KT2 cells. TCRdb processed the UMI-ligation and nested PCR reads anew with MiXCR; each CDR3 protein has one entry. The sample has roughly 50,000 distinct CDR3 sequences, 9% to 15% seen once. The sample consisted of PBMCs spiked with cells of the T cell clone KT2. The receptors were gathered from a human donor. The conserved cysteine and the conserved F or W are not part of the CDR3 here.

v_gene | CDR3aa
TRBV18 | ASSRGHGNEQF
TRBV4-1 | ASSLGQGASGNTIY
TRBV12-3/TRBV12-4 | ASSSLDRVTEAF
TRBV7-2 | ASSPRDSLNIQY
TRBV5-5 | ASSLGPTINQPQH
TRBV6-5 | ASHRSVDEQF
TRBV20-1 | SARGQTNQPQH
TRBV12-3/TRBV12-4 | ASSLEVAGAYNEQF
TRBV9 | ASSVETNSDTQY
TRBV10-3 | AISETTGPPPPLH
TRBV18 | ASSPKDPGQGRNGYT
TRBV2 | ASSEQGGRSYNEQF
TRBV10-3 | AIRPGDSADTQY
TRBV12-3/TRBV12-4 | ASSLGGSEQF
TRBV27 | ASSFNRVASGRSTDTQY
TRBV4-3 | ASSQVSGRETQY
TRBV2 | ASSPRQGRDTQY
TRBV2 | ASRLAGGQDTQY
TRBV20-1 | SAILAGGVNIQY
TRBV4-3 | ASSHSTSGRAGGQF
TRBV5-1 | ASSPGQGASEQY
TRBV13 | ASSSDNRNLNSSYNSPLH
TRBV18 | ASSPRGPSNEQY
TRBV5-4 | ASSLAEKRALSYEQY
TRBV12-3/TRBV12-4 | ASTNPGGTQY
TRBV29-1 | SARGSMGTDTQY
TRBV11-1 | ASSLVGSYNEQF
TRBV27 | ASSLSISGTGQETQY
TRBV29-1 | SVLRGGETQY
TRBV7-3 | ASSVGTANTEAF
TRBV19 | ASSIQGYSGANVLT
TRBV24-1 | ATRQGPTDTQY
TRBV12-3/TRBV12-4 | ASSGQPNQPQH
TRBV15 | ATSRDPGGAGELF
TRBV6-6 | ASSYPRDRAASSYNSPLH
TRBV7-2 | VSSSSASDTQY
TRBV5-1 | ASSLVIPGPTGTGYT
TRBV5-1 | ASSLGGAHNEQF
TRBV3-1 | ASSQVNGELF
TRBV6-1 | ASSVSGPTDTQY
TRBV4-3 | ASSPRQSSYNEQF
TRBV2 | ASSDGILPHEQY
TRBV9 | ASSALIAVGSSYNEQF
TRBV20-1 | SATDRGSYEQY
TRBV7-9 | ASTIRGLGTEAF